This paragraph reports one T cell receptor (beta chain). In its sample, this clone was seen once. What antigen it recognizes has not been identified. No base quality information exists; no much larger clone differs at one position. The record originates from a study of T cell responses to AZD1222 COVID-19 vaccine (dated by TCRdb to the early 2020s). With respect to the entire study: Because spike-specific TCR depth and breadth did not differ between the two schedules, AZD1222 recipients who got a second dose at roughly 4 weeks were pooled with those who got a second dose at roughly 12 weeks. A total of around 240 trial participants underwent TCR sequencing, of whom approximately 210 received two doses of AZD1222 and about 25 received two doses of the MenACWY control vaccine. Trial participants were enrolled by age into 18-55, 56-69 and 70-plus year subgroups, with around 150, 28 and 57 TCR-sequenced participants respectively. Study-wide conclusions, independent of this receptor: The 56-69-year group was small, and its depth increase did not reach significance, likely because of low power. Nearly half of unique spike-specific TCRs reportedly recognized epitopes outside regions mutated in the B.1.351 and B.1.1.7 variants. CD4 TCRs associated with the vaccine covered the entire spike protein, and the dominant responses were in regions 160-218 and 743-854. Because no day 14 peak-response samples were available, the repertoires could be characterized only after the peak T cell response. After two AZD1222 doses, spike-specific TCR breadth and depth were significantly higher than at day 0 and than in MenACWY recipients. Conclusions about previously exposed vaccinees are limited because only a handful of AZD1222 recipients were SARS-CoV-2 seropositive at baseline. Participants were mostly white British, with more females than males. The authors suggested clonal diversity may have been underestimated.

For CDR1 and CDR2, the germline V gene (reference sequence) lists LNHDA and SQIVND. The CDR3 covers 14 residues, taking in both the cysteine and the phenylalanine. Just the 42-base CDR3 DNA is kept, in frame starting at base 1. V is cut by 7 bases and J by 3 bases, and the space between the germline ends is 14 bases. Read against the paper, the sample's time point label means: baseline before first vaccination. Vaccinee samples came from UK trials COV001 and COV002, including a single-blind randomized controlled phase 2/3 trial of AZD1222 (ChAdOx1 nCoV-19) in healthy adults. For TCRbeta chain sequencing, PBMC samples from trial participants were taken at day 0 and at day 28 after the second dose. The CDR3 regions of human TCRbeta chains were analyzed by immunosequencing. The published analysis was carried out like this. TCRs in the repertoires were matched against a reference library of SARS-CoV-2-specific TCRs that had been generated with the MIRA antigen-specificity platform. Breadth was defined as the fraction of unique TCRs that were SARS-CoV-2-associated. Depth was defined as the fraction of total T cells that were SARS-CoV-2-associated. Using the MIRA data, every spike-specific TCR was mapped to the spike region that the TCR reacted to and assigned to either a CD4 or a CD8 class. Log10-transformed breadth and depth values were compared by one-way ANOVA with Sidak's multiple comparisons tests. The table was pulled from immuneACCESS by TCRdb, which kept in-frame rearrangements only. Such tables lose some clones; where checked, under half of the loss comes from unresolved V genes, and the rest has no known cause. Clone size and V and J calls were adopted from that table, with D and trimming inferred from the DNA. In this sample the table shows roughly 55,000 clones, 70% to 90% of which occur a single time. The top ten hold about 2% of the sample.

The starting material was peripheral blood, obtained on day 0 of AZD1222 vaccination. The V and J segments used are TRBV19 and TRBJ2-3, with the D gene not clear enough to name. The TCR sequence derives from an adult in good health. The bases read TGTGCCAGTAATGGCGAACAATTAACAGATACGCAGTATTTT. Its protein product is CASNGEQLTDTQYF.